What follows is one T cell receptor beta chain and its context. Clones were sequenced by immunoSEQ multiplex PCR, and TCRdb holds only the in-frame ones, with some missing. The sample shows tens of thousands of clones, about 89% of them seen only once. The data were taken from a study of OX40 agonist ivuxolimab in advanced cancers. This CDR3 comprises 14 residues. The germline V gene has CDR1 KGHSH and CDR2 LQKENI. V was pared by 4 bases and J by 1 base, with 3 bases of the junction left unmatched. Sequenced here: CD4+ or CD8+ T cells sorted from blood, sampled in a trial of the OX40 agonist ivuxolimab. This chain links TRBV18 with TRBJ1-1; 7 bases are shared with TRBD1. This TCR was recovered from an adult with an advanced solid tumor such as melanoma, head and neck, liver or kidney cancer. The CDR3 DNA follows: TGTGCCAGCTCACTCGGACAGGAGAACACTGAAGCTTTCTTT. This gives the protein CASSLGQENTEAFF.